This T cell receptor beta chain appears in the sequencing data of a study of long-term antiretroviral therapy in people with HIV. Study outcomes and limitations: After ART, diversity increased yet remained lower than transplant donor controls. At every time point, clones expanded before ART dominated the repertoire.

An immunoSEQ assay, version v3.0, was performed at survey level. Sequencing was performed with immunoSEQ multiplex PCR; in TCRdb, only in-frame clones are kept and a portion is missing. The table includes over 25,000 clones, over 90% detected once. Regarding this clone: What it recognizes is unknown.

Before DNA extraction, roughly 0.95-10 million cryopreserved PBMC were held in the samples. Trimming removed 2 bases at V and 5 bases at J, with 6 bases between. The CDR3 totals 11 residues. Germline loops: CDR1 DFQATT, CDR2 SNEGSKA (reference sequence). The sequences come from unsorted PBMCs, collected 6.2 years after starting antiretroviral therapy. This chain links TRBV20-1 with TRBJ2-5, with D unclear. The origin of this receptor is a man in his forties or fifties with HIV. In DNA, the CDR3 is TGCAGTGCTAGATTTGGGGAGACCCAGTACTTC. As protein: CSARFGETQYF.